This TCR beta chain was recorded in a study of T cell responses to AZD1222 COVID-19 vaccine. Study-wide context: Investigators merged groups given second doses at roughly 4 or roughly 12 weeks.

This CDR3 contains 15 residues. V was shortened by 3 bases and J by 5 bases, with 16 bases between the two germline ends. Germline assignment: CDR1 LGHNA and CDR2 YNFKEQ. Profiled with immunoSEQ multiplex PCR; TCRdb holds only in-frame clones, not every one. Found here are 130,000 or so clones, approximately 90% of them singletons; the top ten hold about 1.1%. The rearrangement joins TRBV4-2 to TRBJ1-1; D is uncertain. The clonotype comes from an adult in good health. The input for sequencing was peripheral blood, taken on day 0 of AZD1222 vaccination. CDR3 sequence reads: CASSHGPGRNTEAFF. The CDR3 DNA reads TGTGCCAGCAGCCATGGACCGGGTAGAAATACTGAAGCTTTCTTT.